One T cell receptor beta chain is described in this entry. These data come from a study of control samples from healthy donors and cancer patients. Data came from immunoSEQ multiplex PCR; TCRdb stores just in-frame clones and leaves some out. The sample holds approximately 90,000 clones, more than 85% seen once. Germline assignment: CDR1 SGHRS and CDR2 YFSETQ. The CDR3 totals 14 residues. Trimming took 3 bases from V and 3 from J, leaving 12 bases between them. The TCR sequence derives from a young woman in good health. J is TRBJ1-2 and V is TRBV5-1, with D perhaps TRBD1 (6 bases). The sample was blood. CDR3 nucleotide sequence: TGCGCCAGCAGCTCCCAGGCAGGGGACTATGGCTACACCTTC. The encoded protein is CASSSQAGDYGYTF.